Each of the 6 T cell receptor beta chains below was sequenced from the same sample in a study of blood T cell repertoires in COVID-19 (dated by TCRdb to 2019 to 2021). The library was produced with the immunoSEQ multiplex PCR assay. Held by TCRdb, this immuneACCESS table contains in-frame sequences only and omits some clones. Under half of the omission traces to an unresolved V gene where checked; the cause of the rest is unknown. The sample profile shows roughly 50,000 clones; approximately 84% of them were found once. Jointly, the top ten make up 12% to 15% of the sample. The sequencing input was peripheral blood. The source of these receptors is a man between 65 and 85 years old with acute or convalescent COVID-19.

CDR3 sequence reads: CASTLGETQYF. The CDR3 nucleotides are TGTGCCAGCACCCTCGGGGAGACCCAGTACTTC. The chain has TRBV28 and TRBJ2-5; D gene uncertain. The length of the CDR3 is 11 residues. The V gene's germline CDR1 is MDHEN and CDR2 SYDVKM. V lost 7 bases and J 5 bases, leaving 8 bases between the germline ends.

The chain employs TRBV18 and TRBJ1-1, with D tentatively TRBD1 (6 bases). This CDR3 region has 15 residues. The ends were cut back, 4 bases at V and 1 base at J, with 13 bases in the middle. Germline CDR1 reads KGHSH; CDR2 reads LQKENI. The CDR3 DNA sequence: TGTGCCAGCTCACGACCCGGGACACAGAACACTGAAGCTTTCTTT. This encodes CASSRPGTQNTEAFF.

In this sample, this clone turned up once. The chain uses TRBV5-6 and TRBJ2-7; unclear D gene. Trimming took 4 bases from V and 0 from J, leaving 11 bases between them. The CDR3 length is 14 residues. Per the germline V gene, CDR1 is SGHDT and CDR2 is YYEEEE. The CDR3 DNA reads TGTGCCAGCAGCCACGAACGACTCTCCTACGAGCAGTACTTC. Amino acids: CASSHERLSYEQYF.

The CDR3 sequence: CASSQGQGRINYGYTF. The CDR3 DNA sequence: TGCGCCAGCAGCCAAGGACAGGGGCGAATTAACTATGGCTACACCTTC. The chain employs TRBV4-3 and TRBJ1-2; 8 positions agree with TRBD1. J lost 1 base, V lost 1 base, and 5 bases had no gene match. The CDR3 has 16 residues. Germline-derived CDR1 and CDR2 are LGHNA and YSLEER.

V usage is TRBV13 and J usage is TRBJ2-1; 13 bases align to TRBD2. J gave up 9 bases and V 0 bases, and 2 bases lay outside the gene matches. The CDR3 spans 15 residues. Germline assignment: CDR1 PRHDT and CDR2 FYEKMQ (reference sequence). The CDR3 DNA follows: TGTGCCAGCAGCTTAGGTGGACTAGCGGGAGTTGAGCAGTTCTTC. This encodes CASSLGGLAGVEQFF.

V is TRBV9 and J is TRBJ2-6; weak D call: TRBD1 (5 bases). The CDR3 contains 16 residues. Germline V gives CDR1 SGDLS, CDR2 YYNGEE. V shed 0 bases and J shed 0 bases, with 7 bases lying between them. CDR3: CASSVGQFSGANVLTF. The CDR3 DNA is TGTGCCAGCAGCGTAGGACAGTTCTCTGGGGCCAACGTCCTGACTTTC.